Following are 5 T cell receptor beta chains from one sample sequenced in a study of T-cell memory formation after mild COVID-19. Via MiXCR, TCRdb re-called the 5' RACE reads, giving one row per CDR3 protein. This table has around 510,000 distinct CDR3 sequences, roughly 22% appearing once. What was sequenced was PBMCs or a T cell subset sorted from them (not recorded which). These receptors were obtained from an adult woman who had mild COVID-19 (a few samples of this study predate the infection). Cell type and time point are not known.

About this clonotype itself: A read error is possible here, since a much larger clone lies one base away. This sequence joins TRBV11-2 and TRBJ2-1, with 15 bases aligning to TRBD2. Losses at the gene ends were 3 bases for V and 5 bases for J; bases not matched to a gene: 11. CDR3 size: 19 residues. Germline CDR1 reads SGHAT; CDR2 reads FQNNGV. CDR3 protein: CASSFQIVRTSGRDNEQFF. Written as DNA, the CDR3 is TGTGCCAGCAGCTTTCAGATTGTTAGGACTAGCGGGAGGGACAATGAGCAGTTCTTC. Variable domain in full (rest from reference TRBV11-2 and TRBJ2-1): EAGVAQSPRYKIIEKRQSVAFWCNPISGHATLYWYQQILGQGPKLLIQFQNNGVVDDSQLPKDRFSAERLKGVDSTLKIQPAKLEDSAVYLCASSFQIVRTSGRDNEQFFGPGTRLTVL.

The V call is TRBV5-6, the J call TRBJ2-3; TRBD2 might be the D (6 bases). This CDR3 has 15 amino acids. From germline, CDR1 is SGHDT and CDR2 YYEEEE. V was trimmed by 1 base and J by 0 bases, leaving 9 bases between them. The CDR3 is CASSLYGSSTDTQYF. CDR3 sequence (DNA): TGTGCCAGCAGCTTGTACGGGAGTAGCACAGATACGCAGTATTTT.

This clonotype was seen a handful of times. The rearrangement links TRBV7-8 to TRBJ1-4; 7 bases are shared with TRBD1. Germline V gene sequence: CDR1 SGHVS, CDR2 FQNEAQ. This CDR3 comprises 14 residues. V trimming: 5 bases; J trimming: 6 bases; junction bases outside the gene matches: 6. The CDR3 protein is CASSPLTGYEKLFF. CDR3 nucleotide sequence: TGTGCCAGCAGCCCTCTGACAGGGTATGAAAAACTGTTTTTT.

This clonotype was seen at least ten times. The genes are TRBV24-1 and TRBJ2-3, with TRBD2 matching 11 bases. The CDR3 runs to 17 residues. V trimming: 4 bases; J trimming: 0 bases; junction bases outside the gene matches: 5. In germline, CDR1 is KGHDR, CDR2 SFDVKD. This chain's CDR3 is CATSEQTSGGSTDTQYF. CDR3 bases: TGTGCCACCAGTGAGCAAACTAGCGGGGGTAGCACAGATACGCAGTATTTT.

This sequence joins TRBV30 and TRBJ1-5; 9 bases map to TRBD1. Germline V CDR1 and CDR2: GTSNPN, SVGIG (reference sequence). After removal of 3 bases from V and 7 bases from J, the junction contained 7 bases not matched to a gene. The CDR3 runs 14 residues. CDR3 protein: CAWSVGQGTQPQHF. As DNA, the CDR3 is TGTGCCTGGAGCGTGGGACAGGGAACCCAGCCCCAGCATTTT.